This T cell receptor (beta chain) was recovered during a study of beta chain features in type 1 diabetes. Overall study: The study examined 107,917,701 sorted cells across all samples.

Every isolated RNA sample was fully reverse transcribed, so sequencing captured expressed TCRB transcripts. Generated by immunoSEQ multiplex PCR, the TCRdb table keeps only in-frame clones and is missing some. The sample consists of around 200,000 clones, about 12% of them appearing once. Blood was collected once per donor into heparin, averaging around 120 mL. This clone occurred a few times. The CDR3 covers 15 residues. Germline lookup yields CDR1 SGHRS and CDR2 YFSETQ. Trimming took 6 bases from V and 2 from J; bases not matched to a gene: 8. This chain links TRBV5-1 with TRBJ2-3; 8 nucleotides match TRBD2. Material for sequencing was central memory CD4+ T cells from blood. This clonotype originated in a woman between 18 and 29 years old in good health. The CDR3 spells CASKRAGEFTDTQYF. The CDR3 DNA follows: TGCGCCAGCAAGAGAGCGGGGGAATTCACAGATACGCAGTATTTT.